What follows are 29 T cell receptor beta chains derived from one specimen sequenced in a study of blood T cell repertoires in COVID-19. This table comes from immunoSEQ multiplex PCR, and its TCRdb copy is limited to in-frame clones, with some not included. In the table there are approximately 46,000 clones, approximately 77% of which are singletons. The specimen sequenced was peripheral blood. These receptors all come from a woman aged 70-85 years with acute or convalescent COVID-19.

This chain connects TRBV11-3 to TRBJ1-3; D may be TRBD1 (5 bases). Germline CDR1 and CDR2: SGHNT and YENEEA. The length of the CDR3 is 16 residues. V dropped 7 bases and J dropped 2 bases, with 18 bases sitting between them. CDR3 nucleotides: TGTGCCAGCACTTCTCTAACGGGGGTTCCTGGAAACACCATATATTTT. Protein: CASTSLTGVPGNTIYF.

The V and J genes are TRBV25-1 and TRBJ1-4; 9 bases match TRBD1. This CDR3 region has 15 residues. Germline-derived CDR1 and CDR2 are MGHDK and SYGVNS. Trimming at V came to 5 bases and at J to 0 bases, leaving 1 base not matched to a gene. The CDR3, as DNA: TGTGCCAGCAGTCGGACAGGGGCAACTAATGAAAAACTGTTTTTT. Residues: CASSRTGATNEKLFF.

The V call is TRBV9, the J call TRBJ2-3; TRBD2 aligns across 12 bases. The V segment lost 4 bases and the J segment 2 bases; nucleotides outside the gene matches: 5. This CDR3 has 16 amino acids. Germline V gives CDR1 SGDLS, CDR2 YYNGEE. CDR3 loop: CASSPGLAGFTDTQYF. The CDR3, as DNA: TGTGCCAGCAGCCCCGGACTAGCGGGATTCACAGATACGCAGTATTTT.

The chain joins TRBV11-2 to TRBJ1-1; 9 positions match TRBD1. V shed 8 bases, J shed 4 bases, and the junction held 8 bases outside the gene matches. The CDR3 length is 14 residues. Looked up from germline, CDR1 is SGHAT and CDR2 is FQNNGV. For the CDR3, the DNA is TGTGCCAGCCTGCTAGGGACAGGGACCACTGAAGCTTTCTTT. This codes for CASLLGTGTTEAFF. The whole variable domain, remainder taken from reference TRBV11-2 and TRBJ1-1, is EAGVAQSPRYKIIEKRQSVAFWCNPISGHATLYWYQQILGQGPKLLIQFQNNGVVDDSQLPKDRFSAERLKGVDSTLKIQPAKLEDSAVYLCASLLGTGTTEAFFGQGTRLTVV.

The chain employs TRBV7-2 and TRBJ1-1; weak D call: TRBD1 (5 bases). From germline, CDR1 is SGHTA and CDR2 FQGNSA. Deletions cut 4 bases from V and 4 bases from J, with 10 bases between. The CDR3 spans 13 residues. Written as DNA, the CDR3 is TGTGCCAGCAGCTCCTCCGGGGGCACTGAAGCTTTCTTT. This translates into CASSSSGGTEAFF.

The J gene is TRBJ2-1, the V gene TRBV5-8; 7 positions match TRBD1. This CDR3 contains 16 residues. Germline loops: CDR1 SGHTS, CDR2 YDEGEE. Losses at the gene ends were 4 bases for V and 8 bases for J; bases not matched to a gene: 15. In DNA form, the CDR3 reads TGTGCCAGCAGCGGTCAAACAGGGGATCGTATCCATGAGCAGTTCTTC. As protein: CASSGQTGDRIHEQFF.

The gene calls are TRBV6-2 or TRBV6-3 and TRBJ2-2, with 7 nucleotides matching TRBD1. Germline V CDR1 and CDR2: MNHEY, SVGEGT. Trimming removed 1 base from V and 4 bases from J; junction bases left unmatched: 3. This CDR3 comprises 15 residues. In nucleotides, the CDR3 is TGTGCCAGCAGTTACTTGTCAGGGGGCACCGGGGAGCTGTTTTTT. Amino acids: CASSYLSGGTGELFF.

With regard to this clone: An end of the junction does not agree with germline; a read error may underlie this. Additional DNA sequences in this sample encode the identical CDR3. The rearrangement links TRBV5-5 to TRBJ1-2; 7 bases map to TRBD1. The CDR3 totals 16 residues. The V gene's germline CDR1 is SGHKS and CDR2 YYEKEE (reference sequence). The CDR3 bases are TGTGCCAGCAGCGGGTCAGGACAGGCGCCTAGCTATGGTTACACCTTC. Its protein product is CASSGSGQAPSYGYTF.

The chain joins TRBV11-3 to TRBJ2-1, with D perhaps matching TRBD1 (6 bases). The CDR3 has 16 amino acids. Germline values: CDR1 SGHNT, CDR2 YENEEA. Trimming cost V 4 bases and J 2 bases, with 15 bases left between them. The CDR3 region is CASSSGQIATYNEQFF. The CDR3 DNA follows: TGTGCCAGCAGCTCCGGACAGATTGCAACCTACAATGAGCAGTTCTTC.

The chain carries TRBV6-2 or TRBV6-3 and TRBJ1-1; 10 nucleotides align to TRBD1. CDR1 is MNHEY and CDR2 is SVGEGT in the germline V gene. Losses at the gene ends were 6 bases for V and 4 bases for J; bases not matched to a gene: 11. CDR3 size: 16 residues. DNA of the CDR3: TGTGCCAGCAGCTTCCGACAGGGGGCCCCCTTCACTGAAGCTTTCTTT. Amino acid sequence: CASSFRQGAPFTEAFF.

V is TRBV7-2 and J is TRBJ2-1; D is ambiguous. Trimming cost V 3 bases and J 3 bases, with 12 bases left between them. Germline CDR1 SGHTA, CDR2 FQGNSA. The CDR3 is 15 residues long. The CDR3 loop is CASSLVKFGYNEQFF. The DNA of the CDR3 is TGTGCCAGCAGCTTGGTTAAGTTCGGCTACAATGAGCAGTTCTTC.

This clone came up once. This sequence joins TRBV4-2 and TRBJ2-1; 7 bases line up with TRBD2. Germline V gives CDR1 LGHNA, CDR2 YNFKEQ. The length of the CDR3 is 15 residues. V shed 1 base, J shed 7 bases, and the junction held 7 bases outside the gene matches. The CDR3 DNA sequence: TGTGCCAGCAGCCAAGCTAGCGGAGCATTTAATGAGCAGTTCTTC. Amino acids: CASSQASGAFNEQFF.

V and J are TRBV28 and TRBJ1-1; no firm D call. V lost 5 bases, J lost 6 bases, and 10 bases lay in between. The CDR3 runs 12 residues. From germline, CDR1 is MDHEN and CDR2 SYDVKM. The CDR3 nucleotides are TGTGCCAGCAGTCCTTGGGAGCCTGAAGCTTTCTTT. Translating gives CASSPWEPEAFF.

The genes are TRBV11-3 and TRBJ1-4, with 10 bases matching TRBD1. Trimming cost V 5 bases and J 6 bases; bases outside gene matches: 3. CDR1 and CDR2 from the germline V gene are SGHNT and YENEEA. The CDR3 has 14 residues. In DNA form, the CDR3 reads TGTGCCAGCAGCACCGGGACAGGGGATGAAAAACTGTTTTTT. The encoded protein is CASSTGTGDEKLFF. Supplemented by reference TRBV11-3 and TRBJ1-4, the full variable domain reads EAGVVQSPRYKIIEKKQPVAFWCNPISGHNTLYWYLQNLGQGPELLIRYENEEAVDDSQLPKDRFSAERLKGVDSTLKIQPAELGDSAVYLCASSTGTGDEKLFFGSGTQLSVL.

This chain uses TRBV5-4 with TRBJ2-1; 7 bases align to TRBD2. Germline CDR1 and CDR2: SGHNT and YYREEE (reference sequence). V shed 2 bases, J shed 6 bases, and the junction held 11 bases outside the gene matches. The CDR3 contains 16 residues. The CDR3 nucleotides are TGTGCCAGCAGCTTTGTCCCCGGACTAGACCTCAATGAGCAGTTCTTC. This translates into CASSFVPGLDLNEQFF.

The rearrangement links TRBV7-9 to TRBJ2-5; 12 positions match TRBD2. V was clipped by 5 bases and J by 5 bases; unmatched bases: 9. This CDR3 is 16 amino acids long. Germline V gene lookup returns CDR1 SEHNR and CDR2 FQNEAQ (reference sequence). The chain's CDR3 is CASSQGLAGVRETQYF. The CDR3 coding sequence is TGTGCCAGCAGCCAGGGACTAGCGGGTGTTCGGGAGACCCAGTACTTC.

The chain combines TRBV20-1 with TRBJ2-1, with no clear D. The CDR3 runs 11 residues. V was cut by 8 bases and J by 5 bases, with 10 bases left in between. Germline-derived CDR1 and CDR2 are DFQATT and SNEGSKA (reference sequence). The CDR3 DNA reads TGCAGTCGAGCCCGAAACAATGAGCAGTTCTTC. Amino acid sequence: CSRARNNEQFF.

This chain uses TRBV28 with TRBJ1-5; D possibly corresponds to TRBD1 (5 bases). The length of the CDR3 is 15 residues. Trimming stripped 2 bases from V and 2 bases from J, with 10 bases between. Germline CDR1 reads MDHEN; CDR2 reads SYDVKM. The CDR3 bases are TGTGCCAGCAGTTTACCAGGGTCGCGCAATCAGCCCCAGCATTTT. Translated: CASSLPGSRNQPQHF.

Only a few counts were recorded for this clone. This chain connects TRBV6-5 to TRBJ2-7; 9 bases line up with TRBD1. There are 14 residues in the CDR3. Germline values: CDR1 MNHEY, CDR2 SVGAGI. The junction had 6 bases not matched to a gene; V was cut back by 6 bases and J by 3 bases. CDR3 nucleotide sequence: TGTGCCAGCAGCCCCGGGACAGGGTACTACGAGCAGTACTTC. Encoded protein: CASSPGTGYYEQYF.

The chain couples TRBV7-9 to TRBJ2-1; D unclear. V was cut by 6 bases and J by 5 bases, with 14 bases left in between. Per germline, CDR1 SEHNR and CDR2 FQNEAQ (reference sequence). This CDR3 is built from 14 residues. Here the CDR3 DNA reads TGTGCCAGCAGTCTAAGTAGTCTCCACAATGAGCAGTTCTTC. Translated, it gives CASSLSSLHNEQFF.

A single count supports this clone. The gene calls are TRBV3-1 (or the pseudogene TRBV3-2) and TRBJ1-1, with unresolved D. The V end lost 6 bases, the J end lost 8 bases, and 13 bases lay between the germline ends. This CDR3 has 12 amino acids. Germline V gives CDR1 LGHDT, CDR2 YNNKEL (reference sequence). The CDR3 DNA is TGTGCCAGCAGTTACAGCCCCCCGGAAGCTTTCTTT. Its protein is CASSYSPPEAFF.

J is TRBJ1-4 and V is TRBV18, with 7 nucleotides matching TRBD1. CDR3 length equals 13 residues. The junction had 6 bases not matched to a gene; V was cut back by 6 bases and J by 8 bases. Germline CDR1 and CDR2: KGHSH and LQKENI. CDR3 sequence reads: CASSDREGEKLFF. As DNA, the CDR3 is TGTGCCAGCTCCGACAGGGAAGGAGAAAAACTGTTTTTT.

This chain links TRBV29-1 with TRBJ2-1, with TRBD2 identical over 16 bases. The CDR3 extends over 16 amino acids. The V gene's germline CDR1 is SQVTM and CDR2 ANQGSEA. The trim removed 4 bases at V and 5 bases at J, leaving 5 bases unmatched. CDR3 DNA sequence: TGCAGCGTTGGCACGGGACTAGCGGGAGGGGACAATGAGCAGTTCTTC. This encodes CSVGTGLAGGDNEQFF.

In its sample, this clone ranks as medium-sized. This chain joins TRBV7-6 and TRBJ2-3, with a weak D call TRBD2 (5 bases). The CDR3 length is 16 residues. V was shortened by 4 bases and J by 4 bases, with 18 bases between the two germline ends. Germline V gene lookup returns CDR1 SGHVS and CDR2 FNYEAQ. The CDR3 reads CASSSSTGGGSDTQYF. The CDR3 DNA reads as TGTGCCAGCAGCTCGTCGACCGGCGGAGGCTCAGATACGCAGTATTTT. Drawing the rest from reference TRBV7-6 and TRBJ2-3, the complete variable domain is GAGVSQSPRYKVTKRGQDVALRCDPISGHVSLYWYRQALGQGPEFLTYFNYEAQQDKSGLPNDRFSAERPEGSISTLTIQRTEQRDSAMYRCASSSSTGGGSDTQYFGPGTRLTVL.

The CDR3 loop is CSAATGANTEAFF. The CDR3 DNA is TGCAGCGCTGCGACAGGGGCTAACACTGAAGCTTTCTTT. The V call is TRBV29-1, the J call TRBJ1-1; 8 nucleotides match TRBD1. This CDR3 is built from 13 residues. J was trimmed by 2 bases and V by 7 bases; bases with no gene match: 6. The germline CDR1 and CDR2 sequences are SQVTM and ANQGSEA.

For the CDR3, the DNA is TGTGCCAGCAAATGGGACAGTAATAATTCACCCCTCCACTTT. The encoded protein is CASKWDSNNSPLHF. V and J are TRBV27 and TRBJ1-6; 7 bases agree with TRBD1. The germline V gene has CDR1 MNHEY and CDR2 SMNVEV (reference sequence). There are 14 residues in the CDR3. With V trimmed by 7 bases and J by 5 bases, 5 bases remained unmatched.

This clone has a single count. The V gene is TRBV2, the J gene TRBJ2-7; tentatively, D is TRBD1 (6 bases). V lost 11 bases and J lost 2, with 13 bases in between. The CDR3 length is 12 residues. CDR1 SNHLY and CDR2 FYNNEI come from the germline V gene. CDR3 sequence: CAGQTGTYEQYF. In DNA, the CDR3 is TGTGCCGGTCAGACAGGAACCTACGAGCAGTACTTC.

This clone was observed a few times. The chain couples TRBV13 to TRBJ2-7; D not certain. The V gene's germline CDR1 is PRHDT and CDR2 FYEKMQ (reference sequence). The CDR3 totals 13 residues. The V and J ends lost 3 bases and 7 bases respectively, with 13 bases between them. CDR3 sequence reads: CASSFYRVLEQYF. CDR3 coding DNA: TGTGCCAGCAGCTTCTACCGGGTCTTGGAGCAGTACTTC.

In nucleotides, the CDR3 is TGTGCCAGCACCGATCTTCGCGGAGGAGACACCATATATTTT. Protein sequence: CASTDLRGGDTIYF. The chain uses TRBV11-3 and TRBJ1-3; D gene unclear. V shed 7 bases and J shed 8 bases, with 18 bases lying between them. CDR3 size: 14 residues. Germline assignment: CDR1 SGHNT and CDR2 YENEEA.